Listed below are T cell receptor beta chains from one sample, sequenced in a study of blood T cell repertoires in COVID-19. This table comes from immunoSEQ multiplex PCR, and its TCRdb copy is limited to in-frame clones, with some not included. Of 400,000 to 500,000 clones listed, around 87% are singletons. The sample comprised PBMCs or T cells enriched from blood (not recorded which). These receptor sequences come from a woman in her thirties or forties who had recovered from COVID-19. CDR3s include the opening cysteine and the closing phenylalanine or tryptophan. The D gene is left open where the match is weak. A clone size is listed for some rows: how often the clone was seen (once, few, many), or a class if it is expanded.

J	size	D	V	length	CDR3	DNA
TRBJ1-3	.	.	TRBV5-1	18	CASSLDFSRNTAGNTIYF	TGCGCCAGCAGCTTGGATTTTTCCCGTAACACCGCTGGAAACACCATATATTTT
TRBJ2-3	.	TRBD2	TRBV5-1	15	CASSGGLAGGQAQYF	TGCGCCAGCAGCGGAGGGTTAGCGGGAGGGCAGGCGCAGTATTTT
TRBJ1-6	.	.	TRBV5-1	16	CASSPTGTGVDSPLHF	TGCGCCAGCAGCCCAACAGGGACCGGGGTAGACTCACCCCTCCACTTT
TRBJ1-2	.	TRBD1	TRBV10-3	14	CAISQGTAHYGYTF	TGTGCCATCAGTCAGGGGACAGCGCACTATGGCTACACCTTC
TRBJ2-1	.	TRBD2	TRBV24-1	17	CATSDPSRGRVNNEQFF	TGTGCCACCAGTGATCCCTCTCGCGGGAGGGTTAACAATGAGCAGTTCTTC
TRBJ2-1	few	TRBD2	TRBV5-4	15	CASSPSGRAWNEQFF	TGTGCCAGCAGCCCAAGCGGGAGGGCATGGAATGAGCAGTTCTTC
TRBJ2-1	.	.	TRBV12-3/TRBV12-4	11	CASSPRDEQFF	TGTGCCAGCAGCCCTCGCGATGAGCAGTTCTTC
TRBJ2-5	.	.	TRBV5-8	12	CASQGRAETQYF	TGTGCCAGCCAGGGTCGGGCAGAGACCCAGTACTTC
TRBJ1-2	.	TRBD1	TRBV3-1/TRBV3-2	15	CASSFSPDRAYGYTF	TGTGCCAGCAGCTTCAGCCCGGACAGGGCCTATGGCTACACCTTC
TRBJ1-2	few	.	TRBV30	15	CAWSGSLNTYYGYTF	TGTGCCTGGAGTGGTTCCCTTAACACCTACTATGGCTACACCTTC
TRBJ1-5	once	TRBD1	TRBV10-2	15	CASSAGQAYNQPQHF	TGCGCCAGCAGTGCGGGACAGGCCTACAATCAGCCCCAGCATTTT
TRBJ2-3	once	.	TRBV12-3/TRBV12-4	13	CASSWTREDTQYF	TGTGCCAGCAGCTGGACCAGGGAAGATACGCAGTATTTT
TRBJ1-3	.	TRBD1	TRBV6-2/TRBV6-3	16	CASSYRGQFAGNTIYF	TGTGCCAGCAGTTACAGGGGACAGTTTGCCGGAAACACCATATATTTT